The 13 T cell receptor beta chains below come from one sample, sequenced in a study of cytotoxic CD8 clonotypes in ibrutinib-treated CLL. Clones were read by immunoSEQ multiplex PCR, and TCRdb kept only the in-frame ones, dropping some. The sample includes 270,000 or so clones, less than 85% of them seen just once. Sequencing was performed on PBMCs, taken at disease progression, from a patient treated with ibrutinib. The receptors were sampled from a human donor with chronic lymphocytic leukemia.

For the CDR3, the DNA is TGTGCCAGCAGCTTGGGGTCAGGACAGGGGGTCTATGGCTACACCTTC. Amino acid sequence: CASSLGSGQGVYGYTF. This chain uses TRBV5-6 with TRBJ1-2, with 10 bases lining up with TRBD1. The CDR3 runs to 16 residues. Germline-derived CDR1 and CDR2 are SGHDT and YYEEEE. The ends lost 0 bases at V and 4 bases at J; junction bases unmatched: 6.

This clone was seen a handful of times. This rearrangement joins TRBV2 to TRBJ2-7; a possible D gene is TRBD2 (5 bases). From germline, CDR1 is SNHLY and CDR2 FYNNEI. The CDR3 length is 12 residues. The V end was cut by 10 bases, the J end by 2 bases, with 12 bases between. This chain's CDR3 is CATLANAYEQYF. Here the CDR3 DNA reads TGTGCCACCTTAGCGAATGCCTACGAGCAGTACTTC.

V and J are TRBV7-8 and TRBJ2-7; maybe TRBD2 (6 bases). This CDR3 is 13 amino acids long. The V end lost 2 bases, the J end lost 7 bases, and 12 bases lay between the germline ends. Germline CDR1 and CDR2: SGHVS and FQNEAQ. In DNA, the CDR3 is TGTGCCAGCAGCTTAACCCGGGAGCGGGAGCAGTACTTC. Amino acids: CASSLTREREQYF.

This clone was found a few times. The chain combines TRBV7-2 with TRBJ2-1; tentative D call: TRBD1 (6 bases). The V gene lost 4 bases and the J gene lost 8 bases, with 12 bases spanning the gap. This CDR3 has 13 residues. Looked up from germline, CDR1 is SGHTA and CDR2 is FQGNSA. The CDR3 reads CASSSDRIDEQFF. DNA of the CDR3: TGTGCCAGCAGCTCCGACAGGATCGATGAGCAGTTCTTC.

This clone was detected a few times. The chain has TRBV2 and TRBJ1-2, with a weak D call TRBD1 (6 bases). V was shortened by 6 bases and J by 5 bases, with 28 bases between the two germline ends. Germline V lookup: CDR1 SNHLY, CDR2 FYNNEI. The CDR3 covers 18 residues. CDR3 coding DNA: TGTGCCAGCAGGCTCCTTATGTCAGGGGACCAGCTTGGGTATGGCTACACCTTC. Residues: CASRLLMSGDQLGYGYTF.

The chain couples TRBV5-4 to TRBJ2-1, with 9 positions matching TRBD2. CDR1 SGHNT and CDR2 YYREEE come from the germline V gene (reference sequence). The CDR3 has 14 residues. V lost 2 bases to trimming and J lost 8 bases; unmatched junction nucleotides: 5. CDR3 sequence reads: CASSFSGGIDEQFF. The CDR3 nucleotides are TGTGCCAGCAGCTTTAGCGGGGGTATCGATGAGCAGTTCTTC. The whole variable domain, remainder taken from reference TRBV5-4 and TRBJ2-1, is ETGVTQSPTHLIKTRGQQVTLRCSSQSGHNTVSWYQQALGQGPQFIFQYYREEENGRGNFPPRFSGLQFPNYSSELNVNALELDDSALYLCASSFSGGIDEQFFGPGTRLTVL.

CDR3 in DNA: TGTGCCAGCACCCATCGTCTAGCGCCCCCGTTGGATACGCAGTATTTT. Protein product: CASTHRLAPPLDTQYF. The chain is built from TRBV28 and TRBJ2-3, with D perhaps TRBD2 (6 bases). The V gene's germline CDR1 is MDHEN and CDR2 SYDVKM. Trimming shortened V by 7 bases and J by 6 bases, and 23 bases separated the two germline ends. The length of the CDR3 is 16 residues.

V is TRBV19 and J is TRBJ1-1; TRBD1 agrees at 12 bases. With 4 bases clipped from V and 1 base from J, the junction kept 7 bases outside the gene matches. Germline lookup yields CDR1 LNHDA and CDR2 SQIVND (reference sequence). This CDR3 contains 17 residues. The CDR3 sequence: CASSRDRGPLGNTEAFF. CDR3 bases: TGTGCCAGTAGTAGGGACAGGGGGCCCCTAGGGAACACTGAAGCTTTCTTT.

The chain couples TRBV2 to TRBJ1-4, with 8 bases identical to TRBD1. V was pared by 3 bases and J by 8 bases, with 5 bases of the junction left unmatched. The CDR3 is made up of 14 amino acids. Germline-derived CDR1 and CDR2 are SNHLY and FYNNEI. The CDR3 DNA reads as TGTGCCAGCAGTGAGGACAGGGATGGAGAAAAACTGTTTTTT. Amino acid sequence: CASSEDRDGEKLFF.

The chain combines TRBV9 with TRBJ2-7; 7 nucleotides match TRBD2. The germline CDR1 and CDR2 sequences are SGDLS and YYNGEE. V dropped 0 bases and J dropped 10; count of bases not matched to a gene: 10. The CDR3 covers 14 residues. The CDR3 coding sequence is TGTGCCAGCAGCGTAGTGGGGCAGGGAGGGGTCCAGTACTTC. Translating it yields CASSVVGQGGVQYF.

Here the CDR3 DNA reads TGTGCCAGCAGCTTAGGTATTGGGATAATCAATGAGCAGTTCTTC. Protein sequence: CASSLGIGIINEQFF. The chain combines TRBV7-2 with TRBJ2-1; D gene uncertain. The CDR3 sequence is 15 residues long. Trimming stripped 1 base from V and 6 bases from J, with 13 bases between. The germline gives CDR1 SGHTA, CDR2 FQGNSA.

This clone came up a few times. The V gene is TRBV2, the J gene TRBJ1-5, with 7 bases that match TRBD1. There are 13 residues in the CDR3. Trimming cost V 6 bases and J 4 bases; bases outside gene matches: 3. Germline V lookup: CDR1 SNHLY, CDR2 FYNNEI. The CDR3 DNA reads TGTGCCAGCAGACAGGGGCCTAATCAGCCCCAGCATTTT. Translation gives CASRQGPNQPQHF.

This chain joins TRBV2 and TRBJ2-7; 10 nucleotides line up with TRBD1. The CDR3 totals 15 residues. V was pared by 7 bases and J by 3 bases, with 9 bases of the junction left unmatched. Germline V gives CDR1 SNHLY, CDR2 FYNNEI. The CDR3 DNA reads TGTGCCAGCATGCGGACAGGGGGTTTTAACTACGAGCAGTACTTC. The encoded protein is CASMRTGGFNYEQYF. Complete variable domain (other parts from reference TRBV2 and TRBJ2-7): EPEVTQTPSHQVTQMGQEVILRCVPISNHLYFYWYRQILGQKVEFLVSFYNNEISEKSEIFDDQFSVERPDGSNFTLKIRSTKLEDSAMYFCASMRTGGFNYEQYFGPGTRLTVT.